This T cell receptor (beta chain) was captured in a study of identical twins. Via MiXCR, TCRdb re-called the 5' RACE reads, giving one row per CDR3 protein. Counted here are fewer than 350,000 distinct CDR3 sequences, roughly 8.6% occurring once; the ten biggest clones make up over 2%. Germline V gene sequence: CDR1 SGHRS, CDR2 YFSETQ. The CDR3 loop spans 16 amino acids. V was pared by 4 bases and J by 9 bases, with 24 bases between. At least ten counts were recorded for this clonotype. The sample was also linked to a second study, of yellow fever vaccine responses in identical twins.

Sample: memory (CD45RO+) T cells sorted from blood. This TCR came from a woman younger than 35 in good health. This sequence joins TRBV5-1 and TRBJ2-3; the D gene is possibly TRBD2 (6 bases). For the CDR3, the DNA is TGCGCCAGCAGCCGGACTAACTCCTTCGGGATAAGAACGCAGTATTTT. Its protein product is CASSRTNSFGIRTQYF.